This T cell receptor (beta chain) emerged from a study of blood T cell repertoires in COVID-19. Profiling relied on immunoSEQ multiplex PCR, and the TCRdb table lists in-frame clones only, not all of them. The sample records 200,000 to 250,000 clones, approximately 81% being singletons. The CDR3 covers 18 residues. CDR1 and CDR2 from the germline V gene are SGHDT and YYEEEE. The V gene end was trimmed by 5 bases and the J gene end by 0 bases; junction bases not matched to a gene: 10. The origin of this receptor is a man aged 40-50 years with acute or convalescent COVID-19. This sequence joins TRBV5-6 and TRBJ2-3; 12 bases line up with TRBD2. Sequencing input: peripheral blood. The CDR3 region has the DNA TGTGCCAGCAGAACGACTAGCGGGGGCCAAACTAGCACAGATACGCAGTATTTT. It encodes CASRTTSGGQTSTDTQYF.